This T cell receptor (beta chain) was profiled in a study of blood T cell repertoires in COVID-19. Under the authors' procedure: Counts of nucleated cells, estimated from reference gene primer amplification, were obtained. Sequencing used immunoSEQ multiplex PCR; TCRdb keeps in-frame clones, though not all of them. D and trimming come from the DNA, and the V and J calls and clone size come from that table. This table holds roughly 170,000 clones, around 74% found once. This CDR3 is 16 amino acids long. After removal of 6 bases from V and 4 bases from J, the junction contained 14 bases not matched to a gene. Germline V gene lookup returns CDR1 SGHVS and CDR2 FQNEAQ.

The receptor comes from an older woman with COVID-19, enrolled during active disease. Sample: peripheral blood. The V gene is TRBV7-8, the J gene TRBJ1-1; 7 bases are shared with TRBD1. CDR3 protein: CASSYDRDVGITEAFF. CDR3 nucleotide sequence: TGTGCCAGCAGTTACGACAGGGACGTTGGTATCACTGAAGCTTTCTTT.